This T cell receptor beta chain was sequenced for a study of blood T cell repertoires in COVID-19. In the study overall: Sample material is recorded as cDNA or gDNA derived from T cells, B-cell-depleted T cells, or PBMCs.

The table came from immunoSEQ multiplex PCR; TCRdb's copy has only in-frame clones and leaves some out. The sample records approximately 300,000 clones, more than 70% being singletons. V gave up 5 bases and J gave up 10 bases; unmatched junction bases: 14. The CDR3 is made up of 16 amino acids. Germline CDR1 reads SNHLY; CDR2 reads FYNNEI. Material: peripheral blood. The chain is built from TRBV2 and TRBJ1-6, with 7 positions matching TRBD1. This receptor was identified in a man younger than 30 who had recovered from COVID-19. CDR3 sequence reads: CASSPNPRDRRSPLHF. In nucleotides, the CDR3 is TGTGCCAGCAGTCCTAATCCCCGGGACAGAAGATCACCCCTCCACTTT.